Below are 24 T cell receptor beta chains sequenced from a single sample in a study of T cells in Graves' hyperthyroidism and ophthalmopathy. Amplified TCR beta CDR3 regions derived from RNA transcripts. RT-PCR in the first round (using the HTBI primer set) targeted the TCR CDR3. TCRdb called the multiplex PCR reads again in MiXCR, with one record for every CDR3 protein. Seen here are 500,000 or so distinct CDR3 sequences, about 15% observed once, and the top ten hold about 29%. The sequenced sample was blood. Every receptor here comes from a woman aged 25 to 39 with Graves' ophthalmopathy.

This clonotype was picked up many times. The chain recombines TRBV28 with TRBJ1-5; no reliable D call. The CDR3 covers 14 residues. Trimming removed 3 bases at V and 3 bases at J, with 9 bases between. CDR1 and CDR2 from the germline V gene are MDHEN and SYDVKM. The chain's CDR3 is CASSFRLPNQPQHF. The CDR3 nucleotides are TGTGCCAGCAGTTTCAGGCTGCCCAATCAGCCCCAGCATTTT.

The sample holds a few counts of this clonotype. The chain joins TRBV6-1 to TRBJ2-7; TRBD2 is a possible D gene (6 bases). This CDR3 region has 14 residues. Trimming left V 6 bases short and J 2 bases short, with 14 bases between. Per germline, CDR1 MNHNS and CDR2 SASEGT. The CDR3 loop is CASRNSGLTYEQYF. The CDR3 nucleotides read TGTGCCAGCAGAAATAGCGGTCTTACCTACGAGCAGTACTTC.

This clonotype has ten or more counts. The CDR3 sequence: CSAVLLAGAIDEQYF. The CDR3 nucleotides read TGCAGTGCTGTCCTACTAGCGGGGGCGATCGACGAGCAGTACTTC. The chain couples TRBV20-1 to TRBJ2-7; 11 nucleotides line up with TRBD2. The CDR3 extends over 15 amino acids. Germline CDR1 is DFQATT and CDR2 is SNEGSKA (reference sequence). J was trimmed by 5 bases and V by 5 bases; bases with no gene match: 11.

Details on this clonotype: A much larger clone lies one base from this, so it may be a read error. CDR3 in DNA: TGTGCCAGCAGCCACGGGGGGTTAGGGGAAAAACTGTTTTTT. Amino acids: CASSHGGLGEKLFF. The chain couples TRBV11-3 to TRBJ1-4; TRBD1 might be the D (5 bases). V lost 5 bases to trimming and J lost 8 bases, with 15 bases between them. Germline V CDR1 and CDR2: SGHNT, YENEEA. The CDR3 runs 14 residues. The variable domain in full, completed from reference TRBV11-3 and TRBJ1-4, reads EAGVVQSPRYKIIEKKQPVAFWCNPISGHNTLYWYLQNLGQGPELLIRYENEEAVDDSQLPKDRFSAERLKGVDSTLKIQPAELGDSAVYLCASSHGGLGEKLFFGSGTQLSVL.

In its sample, this clonotype was seen a few times. The V gene is TRBV6-1, the J gene TRBJ2-1, with unresolved D. The CDR3 loop spans 16 amino acids. Per the germline V gene, CDR1 is MNHNS and CDR2 is SASEGT. V shed 6 bases and J shed 5 bases, with 20 bases lying between them. This CDR3 reads CASSPLKGSSHNEQFF. Written as DNA, the CDR3 is TGTGCCAGCAGCCCACTCAAGGGCTCCTCGCACAATGAGCAGTTCTTC.

The J gene is TRBJ2-5, the V gene TRBV6-1; D may match TRBD1 or TRBD2 (5 bases each). Trimming removed 4 bases at V and 8 bases at J, with 23 bases between. This CDR3 region has 16 residues. The germline gives CDR1 MNHNS, CDR2 SASEGT. This chain's CDR3 is CASSAYRQPGARTQYF. CDR3 DNA sequence: TGTGCCAGCAGTGCTTATCGGCAACCCGGGGCACGTACCCAGTACTTC.

This clonotype showed up just a few times. The chain has TRBV5-4 and TRBJ2-7, with D perhaps given as TRBD1 or TRBD2 (5 bases each). This CDR3 region has 15 residues. Trimming pared 4 bases from V and 2 bases from J, leaving 16 bases between. Germline CDR1 and CDR2: SGHNT and YYREEE (reference sequence). In DNA form, the CDR3 reads TGTGCCAGCAGCCCTGATGGGGGATCCCCCTACGAGCAGTACTTC. Protein product: CASSPDGGSPYEQYF.

V and J are TRBV24-1 and TRBJ2-3; D unresolved. Trimming removed 3 bases from V and 6 bases from J, with 6 bases in between. The CDR3 covers 12 residues. The V gene's germline CDR1 is KGHDR and CDR2 SFDVKD. CDR3 region: CATSDGADTQYF. The CDR3 DNA reads TGTGCCACCAGTGATGGAGCGGATACGCAGTATTTT.

CDR3 sequence (DNA): TGTGCCACCCTCGGACTAGCGGGTAGTTCCTACAATGAGCAGTTCTTC. It translates to CATLGLAGSSYNEQFF. V is TRBV6-2 or TRBV6-3 and J is TRBJ2-1; 11 bases are a match to TRBD2. Germline CDR1 MNHEY, CDR2 SVGEGT. This CDR3 spans 16 amino acids. Trimming removed 10 bases from V and 1 base from J; junction bases left unmatched: 9.

This clonotype was picked up many times. The chain couples TRBV5-6 to TRBJ2-7; 15 bases fit TRBD2. The CDR3 consists of 16 residues. CDR1 SGHDT and CDR2 YYEEEE come from the germline V gene. The junction had 3 bases not matched to a gene; V was cut back by 3 bases and J by 2 bases. The CDR3 DNA reads as TGTGCCAGCAGCTGGACTAGCGGGAGGGCAACCTACGAGCAGTACTTC. It codes for CASSWTSGRATYEQYF.

This clonotype was counted many times. This chain links TRBV6-1 with TRBJ2-3, with D unresolved. This CDR3 contains 14 residues. Germline values: CDR1 MNHNS, CDR2 SASEGT. V was pared by 6 bases and J by 0 bases, with 10 bases between. The CDR3 protein is CASRLTRSTDTQYF. The CDR3 DNA reads as TGTGCCAGCAGATTGACTCGTAGCACAGATACGCAGTATTTT.

The J gene is TRBJ1-1, the V gene TRBV6-1; D gene uncertain. This CDR3 comprises 14 residues. Germline CDR1 is MNHNS and CDR2 is SASEGT. Trimming pared 6 bases from V and 5 bases from J, leaving 16 bases between. CDR3 nucleotide sequence: TGTGCCAGCAGGGACTCTTGGGTGATGACTGAAGCTTTCTTT. The encoded protein is CASRDSWVMTEAFF.

This clonotype was seen repeatedly, ten times or more. V usage is TRBV18 and J usage is TRBJ2-7; no reliable D call. CDR3 length: 12 amino acids. Between the trimmed V and J ends, which lost 6 bases and 2 bases, there was a span of 8 bases. CDR1 and CDR2 (germline): KGHSH, LQKENI. Here the CDR3 reads CASSPSAYEQYF. CDR3 in DNA: TGTGCCAGCTCTCCCTCCGCCTACGAGCAGTACTTC.

This clonotype has only a few counts. The chain has TRBV20-1 and TRBJ2-2; D unclear. Trimming stripped 2 bases from V and 0 bases from J, with 7 bases between. Per the germline V gene, CDR1 is DFQATT and CDR2 is SNEGSKA (reference sequence). This CDR3 is 14 amino acids long. The CDR3 DNA reads TGCAGTGCTAGACGGTTCACGAACACCGGGGAGCTGTTTTTT. It yields the protein CSARRFTNTGELFF.

The chain recombines TRBV12-3 or TRBV12-4 with TRBJ2-2; the D call may be TRBD1 or TRBD2 (5 bases each). CDR3 length equals 16 residues. Trimming stripped 5 bases from V and 0 bases from J, with 13 bases between. The CDR3 nucleotides are TGTGCCAGCAGTGAGGCCGGGGCACCGAACACCGGGGAGCTGTTTTTT. Translating gives CASSEAGAPNTGELFF.

The chain employs TRBV20-1 and TRBJ1-1; D perhaps matches TRBD1 (5 bases). Trimming took off 0 bases at V and 1 base at J, with 15 bases between the two ends. The CDR3 has 16 amino acids. CDR1 and CDR2 (germline): DFQATT, SNEGSKA (reference sequence). For the CDR3, the DNA is TGCAGTGCTAGAGATTTCCGGGGACCCTCGAACACTGAAGCTTTCTTT. As protein: CSARDFRGPSNTEAFF.

This clonotype was found a few times. The V and J genes are TRBV20-1 and TRBJ2-2; the match to TRBD2 covers 16 bases. Per germline, CDR1 DFQATT and CDR2 SNEGSKA (reference sequence). The trim removed 0 bases at V and 7 bases at J, leaving 5 bases unmatched. The CDR3 spans 17 residues. CDR3 sequence (DNA): TGCAGTGCTAGAGATCCGGGACTAGCGGGAGGGGTCGGGGAGCTGTTTTTT. Translation: CSARDPGLAGGVGELFF.

This clonotype was observed a handful of times. The chain carries TRBV28 and TRBJ1-2; possibly TRBD1 for D (5 bases). Germline CDR1 MDHEN, CDR2 SYDVKM. The CDR3 consists of 15 residues. The germline V and J ends were trimmed by 3 bases and 4 bases, with 15 bases remaining between them. CDR3: CASSFEVGGGYGYTF. In nucleotides, the CDR3 is TGTGCCAGCAGTTTTGAGGTTGGGGGGGGCTATGGCTACACCTTC.

The table lists this clonotype with many counts. This chain uses TRBV20-1 with TRBJ2-5; 8 bases map to TRBD2. Germline loops: CDR1 DFQATT, CDR2 SNEGSKA (reference sequence). The CDR3 spans 15 residues. Trimming took 5 bases from V and 2 from J; bases not matched to a gene: 10. This CDR3 is CSARSLTSEQETQYF. CDR3 nucleotides: TGCAGTGCTCGATCGCTGACTAGCGAACAAGAGACCCAGTACTTC.

V usage is TRBV6-1 and J usage is TRBJ2-7; 11 positions agree with TRBD1. Germline V gene lookup returns CDR1 MNHNS and CDR2 SASEGT. V gave up 6 bases and J gave up 2 bases; unmatched junction bases: 18. The CDR3 is 19 residues long. The DNA of the CDR3 is TGTGCCAGCAGGGGCGGACAGGGGGCGCGACTAGCTGACGCCTACGAGCAGTACTTC. This codes for CASRGGQGARLADAYEQYF.

Comments on this clonotype: This could be a read error, since a much larger clone is one nucleotide away. The chain has TRBV28 and TRBJ1-4, with 7 nucleotides matching TRBD1. The CDR3 consists of 19 residues. The germline gives CDR1 MDHEN, CDR2 SYDVKM. As DNA, the CDR3 is TGTGTCAGCAGTTTGGGGACAGCCACCTCCCCAGCAACTAATGAAAAACTGTTTTTT. Its protein product is CVSSLGTATSPATNEKLFF.

The gene calls are TRBV5-1 and TRBJ1-1; D is unclear. Germline-derived CDR1 and CDR2 are SGHRS and YFSETQ. V was pared by 4 bases and J by 0 bases, with 13 bases between. The CDR3 contains 15 residues. This CDR3 is CASSLHGSLNTEAFF. CDR3 bases: TGCGCCAGCAGCCTCCATGGATCCCTGAACACTGAAGCTTTCTTT.

This clonotype has a count of ten or more. This chain uses TRBV20-1 with TRBJ2-5; 7 bases map to TRBD2. Germline trimming cut 3 bases from V and 3 bases from J; bases unmatched to any gene: 7. Germline CDR1 and CDR2: DFQATT and SNEGSKA (reference sequence). The CDR3 spans 14 residues. In nucleotides, the CDR3 is TGCAGTGCTAGGGGATCAGGGAGGGAAGAGACCCAGTACTTC. Translated, it gives CSARGSGREETQYF.

This CDR3 reads CAISYSGKSYEQYF. In nucleotides, the CDR3 is TGTGCCATCAGCTATAGCGGGAAGTCCTACGAGCAGTACTTC. The chain carries TRBV2 and TRBJ2-7; 8 bases map to TRBD2. The CDR3 covers 14 residues. Germline CDR1 is SNHLY and CDR2 is FYNNEI. Germline trimming cut 10 bases from V and 1 base from J; bases unmatched to any gene: 9.